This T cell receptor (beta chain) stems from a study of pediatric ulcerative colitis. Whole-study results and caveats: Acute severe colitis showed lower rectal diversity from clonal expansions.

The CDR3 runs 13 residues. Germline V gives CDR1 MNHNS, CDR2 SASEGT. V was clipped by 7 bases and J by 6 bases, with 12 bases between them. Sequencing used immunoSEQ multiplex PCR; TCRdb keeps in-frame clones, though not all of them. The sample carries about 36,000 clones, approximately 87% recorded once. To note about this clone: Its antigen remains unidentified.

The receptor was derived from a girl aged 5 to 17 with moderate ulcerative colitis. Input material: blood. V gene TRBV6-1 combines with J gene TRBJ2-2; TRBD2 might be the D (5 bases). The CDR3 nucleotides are TGTGCCAGCATTCGGGGTGTCGCCGGGGAGCTGTTTTTT. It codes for CASIRGVAGELFF.